Described below is a single T cell receptor beta chain sequence and its context. The data stem from a study of blood T cell repertoires in COVID-19. Study-level information: There were acute and convalescent COVID-19 samples, and they came from the United States, Italy and Spain. From T cells, B-cell-depleted T cells, or PBMCs came the material, which was cDNA or gDNA.

TCRdb's table, derived via immunoSEQ multiplex PCR, lists solely in-frame clones and lacks some. The table includes approximately 120,000 clones, about 75% detected once. There are 17 residues in the CDR3. The ends were cut back, 2 bases at V and 0 bases at J, with 17 bases in the middle. The germline gives CDR1 MNHEY, CDR2 SVGEGT. The sequenced sample was peripheral blood. This sequence originates from a man aged 80 or over with acute or convalescent COVID-19. The chain employs TRBV6-2 or TRBV6-3 and TRBJ2-7; D uncertain. CDR3 amino acids: CASSYHDEAIYSYEQYF. The CDR3 DNA reads TGTGCCAGCAGTTACCACGATGAAGCGATCTACTCCTACGAGCAGTACTTC.